A selection of T cell receptor beta chains follows, all from one sample in a study of T cell changes during pregnancy in multiple sclerosis. The repertoire was sequenced with immunoSEQ multiplex PCR; TCRdb's copy has only in-frame clones and lacks some. Here the sample spans tens of thousands of clones, 85% to 95% being singletons. Sequences were derived from CD4+ T cells from peripheral blood mononuclear cells, sampled in the third trimester of pregnancy. These receptors were taken from a female donor with multiple sclerosis, enrolled in a pregnancy study. Both conserved end residues are trimmed from each CDR3. The order of the fields is J gene, clone size, V gene, CDR3 protein. Not every row has a clone size; where given, it reads once, few, many or a size class.

>TRBJ2-7|-|TRBV18
ASSPGTGVSYEQY
>TRBJ1-2|-|TRBV4-2
ASQVRVRGYT
>TRBJ1-5|-|TRBV28
ASRQGHSNQPQH
>TRBJ1-1|-|TRBV29-1
SGIRDRASSEAF
>TRBJ2-2|-|TRBV19
ASRGTSAHGELF
>TRBJ1-4|-|TRBV29-1
SALAVGNEKLF
>TRBJ2-7|-|TRBV18
ASSLGGSEIFEQY
>TRBJ1-5|once|TRBV5-8
ASSLSRNQPQH
>TRBJ1-3|-|TRBV19
ASSMERGNTIY
>TRBJ2-7|-|TRBV25-1
ASSAGTGTYEQY
>TRBJ1-1|-|TRBV2
ASRFTENTEAF
>TRBJ2-1|-|TRBV5-1
ASSQTQSLNEQF
>TRBJ1-2|-|TRBV28
ASSIIVAGGYGYT
>TRBJ1-1|-|TRBV11-2
ASSLKDIEAF
>TRBJ1-1|-|TRBV19
ASRGGSKMNTEAF
>TRBJ1-1|-|TRBV18
ASSSDSNTEAF
>TRBJ1-5|-|TRBV11-2
ASGPPGGQPQH
>TRBJ1-5|-|TRBV4-3
ASSPTGIGNQPQH
>TRBJ1-1|-|TRBV27
ASSLGRLFTEAF
>TRBJ2-1|once|TRBV12-5
ASGSPSNEQF
>TRBJ1-6|once|TRBV10-3
AISGAGGKDNSPLH
>TRBJ2-1|once|TRBV4-1
ASSQITTAYYNEQF
>TRBJ1-3|-|TRBV30
AWATGSGNTIY
>TRBJ1-1|-|TRBV11-2
ASSQGSDF
>TRBJ2-4|-|TRBV28
ASSRQMLAKNIQY
>TRBJ1-1|-|TRBV6-1
ASSDQGDGTEAF
>TRBJ2-6|-|TRBV30
AWRGSSNVLT
>TRBJ2-1|-|TRBV11-2
ASSYQRGVWGEQF
>TRBJ1-2|-|TRBV7-8
ASSLASKTGSYGYT
>TRBJ2-3|-|TRBV7-3
ASSAGLAQY
>TRBJ2-2|-|TRBV10-3
AISPPTGEGGELF
>TRBJ2-7|-|TRBV4-2
ASSQRSAGQGTYEQY
>TRBJ2-3|-|TRBV30
AWNFGLGGTDTQY
>TRBJ2-7|-|TRBV13
ASSLVHRASYEQY
>TRBJ2-1|-|TRBV18
ASSDRTSGTDEQF
>TRBJ2-1|-|TRBV11-1
ASSFGGLVGNNEQF
>TRBJ1-2|-|TRBV29-1
SVVGGADGYT
>TRBJ1-1|few|TRBV18
ASSSLPPTGDTEAF